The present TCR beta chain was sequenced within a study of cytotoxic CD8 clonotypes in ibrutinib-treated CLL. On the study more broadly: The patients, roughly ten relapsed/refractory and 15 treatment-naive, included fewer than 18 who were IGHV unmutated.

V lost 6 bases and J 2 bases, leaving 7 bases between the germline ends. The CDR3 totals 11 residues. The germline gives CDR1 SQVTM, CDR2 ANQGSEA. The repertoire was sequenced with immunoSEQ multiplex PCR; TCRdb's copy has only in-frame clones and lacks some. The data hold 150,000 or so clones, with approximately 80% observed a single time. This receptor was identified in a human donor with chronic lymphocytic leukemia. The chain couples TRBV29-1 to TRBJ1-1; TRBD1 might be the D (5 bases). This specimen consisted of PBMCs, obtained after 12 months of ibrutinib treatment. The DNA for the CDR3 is TGCAGCGTGACAGTTAACACTGAAGCTTTCTTT. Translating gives CSVTVNTEAFF.